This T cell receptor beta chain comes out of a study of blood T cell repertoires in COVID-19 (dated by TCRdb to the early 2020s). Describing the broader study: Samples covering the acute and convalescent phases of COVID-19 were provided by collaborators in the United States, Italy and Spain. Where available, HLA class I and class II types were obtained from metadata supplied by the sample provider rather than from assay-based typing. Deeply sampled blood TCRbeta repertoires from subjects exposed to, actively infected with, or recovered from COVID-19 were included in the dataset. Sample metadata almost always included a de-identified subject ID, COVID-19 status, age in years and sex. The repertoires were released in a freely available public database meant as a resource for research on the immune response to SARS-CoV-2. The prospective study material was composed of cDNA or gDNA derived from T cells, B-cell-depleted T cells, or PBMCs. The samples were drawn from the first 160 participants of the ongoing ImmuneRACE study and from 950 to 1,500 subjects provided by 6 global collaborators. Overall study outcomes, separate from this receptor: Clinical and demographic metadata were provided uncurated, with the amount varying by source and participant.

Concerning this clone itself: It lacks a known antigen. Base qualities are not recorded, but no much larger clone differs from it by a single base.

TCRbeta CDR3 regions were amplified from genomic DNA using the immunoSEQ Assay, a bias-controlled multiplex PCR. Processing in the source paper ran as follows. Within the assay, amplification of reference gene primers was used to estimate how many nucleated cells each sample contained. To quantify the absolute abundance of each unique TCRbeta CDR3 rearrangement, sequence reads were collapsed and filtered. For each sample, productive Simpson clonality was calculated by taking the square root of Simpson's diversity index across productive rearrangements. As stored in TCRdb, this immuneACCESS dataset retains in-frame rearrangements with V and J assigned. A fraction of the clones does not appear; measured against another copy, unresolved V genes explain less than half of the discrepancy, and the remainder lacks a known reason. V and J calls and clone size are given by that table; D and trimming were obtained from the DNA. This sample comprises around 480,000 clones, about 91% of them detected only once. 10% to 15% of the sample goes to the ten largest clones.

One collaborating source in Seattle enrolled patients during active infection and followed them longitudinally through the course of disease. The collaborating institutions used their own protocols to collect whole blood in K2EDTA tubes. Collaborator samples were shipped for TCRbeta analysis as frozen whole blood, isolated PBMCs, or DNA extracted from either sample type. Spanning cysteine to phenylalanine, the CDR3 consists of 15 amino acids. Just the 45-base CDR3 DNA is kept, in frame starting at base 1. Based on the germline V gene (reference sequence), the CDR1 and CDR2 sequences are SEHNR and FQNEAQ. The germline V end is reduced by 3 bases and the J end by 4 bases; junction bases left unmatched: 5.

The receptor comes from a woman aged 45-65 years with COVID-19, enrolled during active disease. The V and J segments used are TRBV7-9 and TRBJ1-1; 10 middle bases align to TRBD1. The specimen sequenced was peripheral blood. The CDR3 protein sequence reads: CASSLVTGGPTEAFF. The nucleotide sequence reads TGTGCCAGCAGCTTGGTGACAGGGGGCCCCACTGAAGCTTTCTTT.